The T cell receptor (beta chain) described here comes from a study of T cells in Graves' hyperthyroidism and ophthalmopathy. The CDR3 totals 14 residues. CDR1 is SGHNT and CDR2 is YYREEE in the germline V gene (reference sequence). V trimming: 4 bases; J trimming: 4 bases; junction bases outside the gene matches: 5. The TCR beta CDR3 regions underwent amplification using RNA transcripts as the source. TCR CDR3 regions were first amplified by RT-PCR with HTBI primers. One entry per CDR3 protein, called by TCRdb with MiXCR from the multiplex PCR reads. The data hold roughly 720,000 distinct CDR3 sequences, with approximately 15% observed a single time.

The sample comprised blood. The chain has TRBV5-4 and TRBJ2-1, with TRBD1 matching 7 bases. The receptor was isolated from a man aged 50-59 years with Graves' hyperthyroidism. CDR3 region: CASSGGQIYNEQFF. Here the CDR3 DNA reads TGTGCCAGCAGCGGGGGACAGATTTACAATGAGCAGTTCTTC.